Shown below are 21 T cell receptor beta chains from a single sample sequenced in a study of tumor-infiltrating lymphocytes in oesophageal squamous cell carcinoma. TCRdb re-called the PCR reads with MiXCR, one entry per CDR3 protein. The table records about 14,000 distinct CDR3 sequences, roughly 50% of them present only once. Sequenced input: blood. The receptors stem from a male donor with esophageal squamous cell carcinoma.

The chain couples TRBV6-6 to TRBJ2-5; 11 nucleotides line up with TRBD2. Germline V gene data show CDR1 as MNHNY and CDR2 as SVGAGI (reference sequence). The CDR3 is 15 residues long. The junction had 14 bases not matched to a gene; V was cut back by 6 bases and J by 11 bases. The CDR3 loop is CASRPLAGVNNEQYF. CDR3 bases: TGTGCCAGCAGACCACTAGCGGGAGTAAACAATGAGCAGTACTTC.

This clonotype was counted many times. The chain links TRBV5-1 to TRBJ2-6; 7 positions agree with TRBD1. Germline V CDR1 and CDR2: SGHRS, YFSETQ. This CDR3 region has 15 residues. The J segment lost 0 bases and the V segment lost 3 bases, leaving 0 bases of the junction unmatched. As DNA, the CDR3 is TGCGCCAGCAGCTCAGGGGGCTCTGGGGCCAACGTCCTGACTTTC. Protein product: CASSSGGSGANVLTF.

This clonotype is categorized as large (0.1 to 1%). The V gene is TRBV6-1, the J gene TRBJ1-1; D call uncertain. This CDR3 comprises 13 residues. Trimming took off 2 bases at V and 5 bases at J, with 9 bases between the two ends. Germline loops: CDR1 MNHNS, CDR2 SASEGT. The DNA of the CDR3 is TGTGCCAGCAGTGAATGGGGTGATACTGAAGCTTTCTTT. This gives the protein CASSEWGDTEAFF.

This clonotype was detected many times. V usage is TRBV10-3 and J usage is TRBJ1-1, with D possibly TRBD1 on 6 matching bases. Per germline, CDR1 ENHRY and CDR2 SYGVKD. V lost 5 bases to trimming and J lost 1 base, with 11 bases between them. The CDR3 loop spans 14 amino acids. The CDR3 reads CAISTGTANTEAFF. For the CDR3, the DNA is TGTGCCATCAGTACAGGGACGGCGAACACTGAAGCTTTCTTT.

V usage is TRBV7-6 and J usage is TRBJ2-7; the D call may be TRBD1 or TRBD2 (6 bases each). The better agreement between TRBJ2-5 and the DNA end casts doubt on the J call. The germline V gene encodes CDR1 SGHVS and CDR2 FNYEAQ. The CDR3 loop spans 18 amino acids. The CDR3 here is CASSPIYAGGRDQETQYF. The CDR3 nucleotides are TGTGCCAGCAGCCCTATTTATGCCGGGGGCCGTGACCAAGAGACCCAGTACTTC.

This clonotype was seen many times. This chain links TRBV27 with TRBJ2-5, with D maybe TRBD1 (6 bases). There are 13 residues in the CDR3. The V end lost 5 bases, the J end lost 5 bases, and 12 bases lay between the germline ends. Per germline, CDR1 MNHEY and CDR2 SMNVEV (reference sequence). Here the CDR3 DNA reads TGTGCCAGCAGTCACAGGGTTATGGAGACCCAGTACTTC. Its protein is CASSHRVMETQYF.

The chain carries TRBV7-8 and TRBJ2-3; the D gene is possibly TRBD1 (6 bases). The J call could be wrong; TRBJ2-7 is a better fit for the DNA end. There are 19 residues in the CDR3. CDR1 and CDR2 from the germline V gene are SGHVS and FQNEAQ. The CDR3 coding sequence is TGTGCCAGCAGCTTATCCCAGGCGGGTCGGGACATGAGCTCCTACGAGCAGTACTTC. This translates into CASSLSQAGRDMSSYEQYF.

This clonotype turned up a few times. The chain carries TRBV10-3 and TRBJ2-5, with TRBD2 identical over 9 bases. Germline-derived CDR1 and CDR2 are ENHRY and SYGVKD. J lost 10 bases, V lost 0 bases, and 9 bases had no gene match. This CDR3 contains 15 residues. The CDR3 reads CAISESRGGAQGQYF. The DNA of the CDR3 is TGTGCCATCAGTGAGTCGCGGGGGGGAGCCCAGGGCCAGTACTTC.

Turning to this clonotype: The CDR3 does not close with the conserved phenylalanine or tryptophan, likely indicating a read error. No DNA is shown, since the ends of the CDR3 on it are uncertain; the CDR3 is the one TCRdb lists. The rearrangement uses TRBV12-3 or TRBV12-4 and TRBJ2-5; no check of the table's D call, TRBD1, against the DNA was made. 15 amino acids form the CDR3, both terminal residues included. The CDR3 here is CASSDRGRGGYTFGS.

This chain joins TRBV10-2 and TRBJ1-5, with 7 nucleotides matching TRBD1. Trimming took 8 bases from V and 4 from J; bases not matched to a gene: 11. CDR3 length equals 15 residues. Per the germline V gene, CDR1 is WSHSY and CDR2 is SAAADI. The CDR3 nucleotides read TGCGCCAGCCGAGCCGAGGGGGCACGAAATCAGCCCCAGCATTTT. Residues: CASRAEGARNQPQHF.

This clonotype was found once. The CDR3 spells CASSLRGQGANVLTF. The CDR3 DNA reads TGTGCCAGCAGTTTAAGAGGCCAGGGGGCCAACGTCCTGACTTTC. The V call is TRBV12-3 or TRBV12-4, the J call TRBJ2-6; D remains unclear. The CDR3 loop spans 15 amino acids. The germline V and J ends were trimmed by 2 bases and 4 bases, with 9 bases remaining between them.

J is TRBJ2-5 and V is TRBV24-1; perhaps TRBD2 as D (6 bases). V lost 7 bases, J lost 11 bases, and 16 bases lay in between. Looked up from germline, CDR1 is KGHDR and CDR2 is SFDVKD. The CDR3 is 12 amino acids. CDR3 amino acids: CATSRVSGEQYF. DNA for the CDR3: TGTGCCACCAGCCGGGTGTCGGGGGAGCAGTACTTC.

This clonotype is labeled as large. This rearrangement joins TRBV7-2 to TRBJ2-1; D may correspond to TRBD1 or TRBD2 (5 bases each). This CDR3 contains 16 residues. CDR1 is SGHTA and CDR2 is FQGNSA in the germline V gene. The V end was cut by 1 base, the J end by 2 bases, with 12 bases between. CDR3 nucleotides: TGTGCCAGCAGCTTAGGAGGGGTAGTGGCCTACAATGAGCAGTTCTTC. As protein: CASSLGGVVAYNEQFF.

The chain has TRBV7-3 and TRBJ2-3; maybe TRBD2 (5 bases). Trimming stripped 2 bases from V and 2 bases from J, with 11 bases between. Germline V gene sequence: CDR1 SGHTA, CDR2 FQGTGA. The CDR3 covers 15 residues. CDR3 in amino acids: CASSLGGAHTDTQYF. CDR3 coding DNA: TGTGCCAGCAGCTTAGGAGGTGCACACACAGATACGCAGTATTTT.

Relative to its sample, this clonotype is medium-sized. The chain recombines TRBV6-1 with TRBJ2-7; D is tentatively TRBD1 or TRBD2 (7 bases each). Germline V gives CDR1 MNHNS, CDR2 SASEGT. Trimming took off 8 bases at V and 3 bases at J, with 14 bases between the two ends. The CDR3 is 13 amino acids. CDR3 residues: CASGGAGGYEQYF. The CDR3 DNA is TGTGCCAGCGGGGGGGCAGGGGGCTACGAGCAGTACTTC.

This clonotype is categorized as medium-sized. The CDR3 here is CASRDGGLAGSIYEQYF. The CDR3 DNA sequence: TGTGCCAGCAGGGACGGGGGACTAGCGGGCTCCATCTACGAGCAGTACTTC. V usage is TRBV6-1 and J usage is TRBJ2-7, with TRBD2 matching over 12 bases. The trim removed 6 bases at V and 3 bases at J, leaving 12 bases unmatched. This CDR3 has 17 amino acids. Per germline, CDR1 MNHNS and CDR2 SASEGT.

The genes are TRBV6-1 and TRBJ1-4, with D possibly TRBD1 on 5 matching bases. With 1 base removed from V and 7 bases from J, the gap between germline ends came to 16 bases. In germline, CDR1 is MNHNS, CDR2 SASEGT. The CDR3 is made up of 16 amino acids. The chain's CDR3 is CASSEGGGVGGEKLFF. CDR3 DNA sequence: TGTGCCAGCAGTGAAGGAGGTGGGGTCGGGGGTGAAAAACTGTTTTTT.

This clonotype was counted many times. The CDR3 coding sequence is TGTGCCAGCAGTGTAAAGGGGGCCAATCAGCCCCAGCATTTT. Translation: CASSVKGANQPQHF. The V gene is TRBV2, the J gene TRBJ1-5; 7 nucleotides agree with TRBD1. The germline gives CDR1 SNHLY, CDR2 FYNNEI. The CDR3 loop spans 14 amino acids. The V gene end was trimmed by 4 bases and the J gene end by 3 bases; junction bases not matched to a gene: 3.

This clonotype was found many times. This rearrangement joins TRBV27 to TRBJ1-1, with D possibly matching TRBD1 (5 bases). The germline V gene encodes CDR1 MNHEY and CDR2 SMNVEV (reference sequence). Trimming removed 5 bases at V and 3 bases at J, with 13 bases between. The CDR3 is 14 residues long. CDR3 region: CASSRMTDYTEAFF. CDR3 DNA sequence: TGTGCCAGCAGTCGTATGACAGACTACACTGAAGCTTTCTTT.

J is TRBJ2-3 and V is TRBV6-2 or TRBV6-3, with TRBD1 identical over 11 bases. Losses at the gene ends were 2 bases for V and 4 bases for J; bases not matched to a gene: 5. The CDR3 runs to 16 residues. Germline assignment: CDR1 MNHEY and CDR2 SVGEGT. The CDR3 DNA sequence: TGTGCCAGCAGTTACGGGGACAGGGGGTACGCAGATACGCAGTATTTT. Residues: CASSYGDRGYADTQYF.

The rearrangement links TRBV4-1 to TRBJ2-3; D gene ambiguous. With the DNA end fitting TRBJ2-7 better, the J assignment may be wrong. The CDR3 consists of 15 residues. Germline V CDR1 and CDR2: MGHRA, YSYEKL. CDR3 DNA: TGCGCCAGCAGCCCAGATTGGCCTAAGGCCCCCGGGCAGTACTTC. It is translated as CASSPDWPKAPGQYF.